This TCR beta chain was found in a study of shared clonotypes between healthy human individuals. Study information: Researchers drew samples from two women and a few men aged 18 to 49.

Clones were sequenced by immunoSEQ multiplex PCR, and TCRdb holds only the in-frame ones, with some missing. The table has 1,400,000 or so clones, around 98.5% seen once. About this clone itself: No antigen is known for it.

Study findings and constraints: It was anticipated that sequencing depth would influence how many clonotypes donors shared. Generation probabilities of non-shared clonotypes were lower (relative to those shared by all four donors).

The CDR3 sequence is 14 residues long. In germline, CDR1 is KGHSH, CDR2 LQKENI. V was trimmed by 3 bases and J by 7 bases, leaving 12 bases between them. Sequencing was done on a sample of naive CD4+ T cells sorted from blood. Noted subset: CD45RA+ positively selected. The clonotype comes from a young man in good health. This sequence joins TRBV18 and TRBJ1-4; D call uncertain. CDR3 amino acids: CASSPTTVFEKLFF. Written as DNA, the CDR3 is TGTGCCAGCTCACCTACCACCGTCTTTGAAAAACTGTTTTTT.